What follows is one TCR beta chain and its context. Produced via immunoSEQ multiplex PCR; TCRdb's table is partial and in-frame only. The data contain more than 95,000 clones, around three quarters of them singletons. This record comes from a study of blood T cell repertoires in COVID-19. Material: peripheral blood. The sequence was collected from a man aged 35 to 55 with active or convalescent COVID-19.

CDR3 region: CASRRQGARSPLHF. The CDR3, as DNA: TGTGCCAGCAGGAGACAGGGGGCGAGATCACCCCTCCACTTT. This chain links TRBV28 with TRBJ1-6; 10 nucleotides agree with TRBD1. V lost 6 bases to trimming and J lost 10 bases; unmatched junction nucleotides: 6. This CDR3 contains 14 residues. The germline CDR1 and CDR2 sequences are MDHEN and SYDVKM.